The 30 T cell receptor beta chains reported below all come from one sample, sequenced in a study of persistence of HIV-infected CD4 T cells. Cells were stimulated with overlapping HIV-1 Gag 15-mer peptides. CD40L/CD69 double-negative CD45RO-high memory CD4+ T cells were collected. This was the immunoSEQ version 4 assay in survey mode. Profiling relied on immunoSEQ multiplex PCR, and the TCRdb table lists in-frame clones only, not all of them. Here the sample spans around 30,000 clones, about four fifths being singletons. Their cognate antigens are unknown. The sample in question was CD4+ T cells sorted from PBMCs after roughly 18-hour stimulation, obtained from a patient who received antiretroviral therapy. Receptors originate from an adult woman with HIV who was CMV-seropositive.

V usage is TRBV3-1 (or the pseudogene TRBV3-2) and J usage is TRBJ1-1; D remains unclear. The CDR3 is 12 residues long. Germline V lookup: CDR1 LGHDT, CDR2 YNNKEL (reference sequence). Trimming took 2 bases from V and 6 from J, leaving 7 bases between them. CDR3 nucleotides: TGTGCCAGCAGCCAACACCGCTCTGAAGCTTTCTTT. As protein: CASSQHRSEAFF.

The V gene is TRBV5-5, the J gene TRBJ2-2; D is possibly TRBD1 or TRBD2 (6 bases each). The V gene lost 0 bases and the J gene lost 9 bases, with 15 bases spanning the gap. CDR3 length equals 15 residues. Germline assignment: CDR1 SGHKS and CDR2 YYEKEE (reference sequence). This CDR3 reads CASSLGGGGQWELFF. For the CDR3, the DNA is TGTGCCAGCAGCTTGGGTGGAGGGGGGCAATGGGAGCTGTTTTTT.

The V call is TRBV19, the J call TRBJ2-7; either TRBD1 or TRBD2 may supply D (5 bases each). The CDR3 contains 16 residues. Trimming took 3 bases from V and 1 from J, leaving 16 bases between them. The germline V gene encodes CDR1 LNHDA and CDR2 SQIVND (reference sequence). The CDR3 coding sequence is TGTGCCAGTAGTATCGCCGCCGGGGCCGCATCCTACGAGCAGTACTTC. Its protein product is CASSIAAGAASYEQYF.

This chain links TRBV7-2 with TRBJ1-1; 10 nucleotides align to TRBD1. Looked up from germline, CDR1 is SGHTA and CDR2 is FQGNSA. The ends lost 4 bases at V and 5 bases at J; junction bases unmatched: 1. CDR3 length: 13 residues. In DNA, the CDR3 is TGTGCCAGCAGCTGGGACAGGGGTACTGAAGCTTTCTTT. Translation: CASSWDRGTEAFF. The full variable domain, rest sourced from reference TRBV7-2 and TRBJ1-1, is GAGVSQSPSNKVTEKGKDVELRCDPISGHTALYWYRQSLGQGLEFLIYFQGNSAPDKSGLPSDRFSAERTGGSVSTLTIQRTQQEDSAVYLCASSWDRGTEAFFGQGTRLTVV.

The J gene is TRBJ1-2, the V gene TRBV30; TRBD1 might be the D (5 bases). The CDR3 sequence is 13 residues long. Germline V lookup: CDR1 GTSNPN, CDR2 SVGIG (reference sequence). V dropped 2 bases and J dropped 4 bases, with 11 bases sitting between them. CDR3 in amino acids: CAWSTGPTYGYTF. Here the CDR3 DNA reads TGTGCCTGGAGTACGGGACCGACCTATGGCTACACCTTC.

The V and J genes are TRBV28 and TRBJ2-7; tentative D call: TRBD2 (6 bases). With 5 bases removed from V and 4 bases from J, the gap between germline ends came to 21 bases. The CDR3 totals 16 residues. In germline, CDR1 is MDHEN, CDR2 SYDVKM. Here the CDR3 DNA reads TGTGCCAGCAGTCCGAATACCGGGAGCAAAAGGTACGAGCAGTACTTC. Translation gives CASSPNTGSKRYEQYF.

This chain uses TRBV5-4 with TRBJ1-1; perhaps TRBD1 as D (6 bases). Trimming stripped 3 bases from V and 0 bases from J, with 12 bases between. The length of the CDR3 is 15 residues. Germline values: CDR1 SGHNT, CDR2 YYREEE (reference sequence). The CDR3 loop reads CASSSGQPMNTEAFF. Here the CDR3 DNA reads TGTGCCAGCAGCTCTGGACAGCCCATGAACACTGAAGCTTTCTTT.

This chain joins TRBV5-1 and TRBJ2-3; 10 bases are shared with TRBD2. Germline V lookup: CDR1 SGHRS, CDR2 YFSETQ. This CDR3 has 16 residues. V lost 0 bases and J lost 9; bases outside the gene matches: 10. This chain's CDR3 is CASSLETSGTGGTQYF. The DNA of the CDR3 is TGCGCCAGCAGCTTGGAAACTAGCGGGACGGGGGGGACGCAGTATTTT.

The chain uses TRBV28 and TRBJ1-4; 7 nucleotides agree with TRBD1. This CDR3 contains 15 residues. Trimming at V came to 5 bases and at J to 5 bases, leaving 8 bases not matched to a gene. Germline CDR1 MDHEN, CDR2 SYDVKM. CDR3: CASSPSGGRNEKLFF. The CDR3 region has the DNA TGTGCCAGCAGTCCTTCAGGGGGAAGAAATGAAAAACTGTTTTTT. The full variable domain, with the rest looked up from reference TRBV28 and TRBJ1-4, is DVKVTQSSRYLVKRTGEKVFLECVQDMDHENMFWYRQDPGLGLRLIYFSYDVKMKEKGDIPEGYSVSREKKERFSLILESASTNQTSMYLCASSPSGGRNEKLFFGSGTQLSVL.

The sample holds a few counts of this clone. This chain uses TRBV19 with TRBJ1-5; no definite D call. The V and J ends lost 7 bases and 5 bases respectively, with 12 bases between them. CDR1 and CDR2 (germline): LNHDA, SQIVND (reference sequence). CDR3 length: 13 residues. This CDR3 is CASTKTPHQPQHF. CDR3 nucleotide sequence: TGTGCCAGTACCAAGACACCGCATCAGCCCCAGCATTTT.

The chain uses TRBV28 and TRBJ2-7; the D gene is possibly TRBD1 (6 bases). This CDR3 region has 15 residues. V lost 8 bases, J lost 0 bases, and 17 bases lay in between. CDR1 is MDHEN, CDR2 SYDVKM, per germline. This chain's CDR3 is CASWPQGRSSYEQYF. For the CDR3, the DNA is TGTGCCAGCTGGCCACAGGGAAGGAGCTCCTACGAGCAGTACTTC.

This clone has a handful of counts. V usage is TRBV6-5 and J usage is TRBJ1-5; 9 bases agree with TRBD1. The V gene's germline CDR1 is MNHEY and CDR2 SVGAGI. The CDR3 covers 15 residues. V shed 6 bases and J 4 bases; nucleotides not matched to a gene: 7. Written as DNA, the CDR3 is TGTGCCAGCAGCCCGCTGGGGACAGGGAATCAGCCCCAGCATTTT. Amino acid sequence: CASSPLGTGNQPQHF.

The chain is built from TRBV3-1 (or the pseudogene TRBV3-2) and TRBJ1-1; TRBD1 is a possible D gene (6 bases). Trimming cost V 5 bases and J 2 bases, with 15 bases left between them. This CDR3 comprises 15 residues. CDR1 and CDR2 from the germline V gene are LGHDT and YNNKEL (reference sequence). The CDR3 region is CASSNVGGANTEAFF. The CDR3 bases are TGTGCCAGCAGCAACGTCGGGGGGGCTAACACTGAAGCTTTCTTT.

This clone came up once. V gene TRBV6-2 or TRBV6-3 combines with J gene TRBJ2-7, with TRBD2 matching over 7 bases. The trim removed 5 bases at V and 2 bases at J, leaving 6 bases unmatched. The CDR3 contains 14 residues. Germline CDR1 MNHEY, CDR2 SVGEGT. The CDR3 loop reads CASSLLSGAYEQYF. The CDR3 DNA sequence: TGTGCCAGCAGTCTCCTGAGCGGGGCCTACGAGCAGTACTTC.

This clone has a handful of counts. The gene calls are TRBV3-1 (or the pseudogene TRBV3-2) and TRBJ2-6; a possible D gene is TRBD2 (6 bases). Germline CDR1 LGHDT, CDR2 YNNKEL (reference sequence). The CDR3 runs 19 residues. V dropped 0 bases and J dropped 1 base, with 16 bases sitting between them. This CDR3 reads CASSQDSPLAFSGANVLTF. As DNA, the CDR3 is TGTGCCAGCAGCCAAGATTCACCTCTAGCGTTTTCTGGGGCCAACGTCCTGACTTTC.

This clone was seen a few times. V is TRBV9 and J is TRBJ2-2, with a possible D match to TRBD1 (6 bases). With 3 bases removed from V and 6 bases from J, the gap between germline ends came to 12 bases. Germline CDR1 reads SGDLS; CDR2 reads YYNGEE. The CDR3 is 14 residues long. CDR3 nucleotide sequence: TGTGCCAGCAGCGAGCTAAGACAGGCCGGGGAGCTGTTTTTT. It specifies CASSELRQAGELFF.

CDR3 sequence: CASSETRDSDYGYTF. CDR3 nucleotides: TGCGCCAGCAGTGAGACGAGGGACAGCGATTATGGCTACACCTTC. The genes are TRBV10-1 and TRBJ1-2; 7 bases match TRBD1. The junction had 8 bases not matched to a gene; V was cut back by 2 bases and J by 5 bases. CDR1 is WNHNN and CDR2 is SYGVQD in the germline V gene (reference sequence). The CDR3 covers 15 residues.

This clone appeared a few times. The rearrangement joins TRBV6-5 to TRBJ1-2; the match to TRBD1 covers 10 bases. With 0 bases clipped from V and 14 bases from J, the junction kept 9 bases outside the gene matches. CDR3 length: 14 amino acids. The germline V gene encodes CDR1 MNHEY and CDR2 SVGAGI. The CDR3 DNA is TGTGCCAGCAGTTACTCGGGGACAGGGGACGTAGGTACCTTC. Its translation: CASSYSGTGDVGTF.

This clone was seen just once. This chain uses TRBV4-1 with TRBJ1-5; weak D call: TRBD1 (5 bases). Germline V lookup: CDR1 MGHRA, CDR2 YSYEKL. The CDR3 loop spans 16 amino acids. The ends were cut back, 0 bases at V and 5 bases at J, with 14 bases in the middle. Here the CDR3 DNA reads TGCGCCAGCAGCCAAGAAGGTGGCAGGGTGGATCAGCCCCAGCATTTT. As protein: CASSQEGGRVDQPQHF.

This clone was counted once. The chain is built from TRBV4-1 and TRBJ1-6; 7 bases are shared with TRBD1. V gave up 7 bases and J gave up 1 base; unmatched junction bases: 7. Germline assignment: CDR1 MGHRA and CDR2 YSYEKL. The CDR3 has 16 amino acids. The DNA for the CDR3 is TGCGCCAGCAAAACAGGGGATTTGTCCTATAATTCACCCCTCCACTTT. This gives the protein CASKTGDLSYNSPLHF.

The chain carries TRBV6-6 and TRBJ1-2; no reliable D call. V shed 8 bases and J shed 2 bases, with 21 bases lying between them. Germline-derived CDR1 and CDR2 are MNHNY and SVGAGI (reference sequence). CDR3 length equals 16 residues. The CDR3 is CASSFDPVLGNYGYTF. CDR3 bases: TGTGCCAGCTCCTTCGACCCGGTTTTAGGGAACTATGGCTACACCTTC.

The genes are TRBV3-1 (or the pseudogene TRBV3-2) and TRBJ1-5; D may be TRBD1 (5 bases). CDR3 size: 15 residues. Deletions cut 4 bases from V and 2 bases from J, with 12 bases between. Germline assignment: CDR1 LGHDT and CDR2 YNNKEL (reference sequence). The CDR3 region has the DNA TGTGCCAGCAGCCTACAAGGGGTAGGCAATCAGCCCCAGCATTTT. It is translated as CASSLQGVGNQPQHF.

The rearrangement uses TRBV29-1 and TRBJ2-3; 11 positions agree with TRBD2. Germline loops: CDR1 SQVTM, CDR2 ANQGSEA. CDR3 length: 15 residues. The J segment lost 3 bases and the V segment lost 6 bases, leaving 8 bases of the junction unmatched. The CDR3 DNA reads TGCAGCGTGCTTCTAGCGGGAGGATGGACAGATACGCAGTATTTT. Protein sequence: CSVLLAGGWTDTQYF.

This chain joins TRBV19 and TRBJ2-5; D uncertain. CDR1 and CDR2 from the germline V gene are LNHDA and SQIVND (reference sequence). CDR3 length equals 13 residues. Trimming stripped 8 bases from V and 3 bases from J, with 13 bases between. CDR3 bases: TGTGCCAGTGCCGAAGATCCAAAAGAGACCCAGTACTTC. Its protein is CASAEDPKETQYF.

To note about this clone: The CDR3 does not close with the conserved phenylalanine or tryptophan, likely indicating a read error. J is TRBJ1-1 and V is TRBV2; 9 nucleotides agree with TRBD1. The CDR3 covers 17 residues. Germline trimming cut 6 bases from V and 5 bases from J; bases unmatched to any gene: 16. Germline V gene sequence: CDR1 SNHLY, CDR2 FYNNEI. The CDR3 sequence is CASRGQGPDSMRTEAFS. CDR3 DNA: TGTGCCAGCAGGGGACAGGGCCCCGACTCTATGCGGACTGAAGCTTTCTCT.

V and J are TRBV9 and TRBJ1-5, with D tentatively TRBD1 (5 bases). The germline V gene encodes CDR1 SGDLS and CDR2 YYNGEE. The CDR3 contains 17 residues. Trimming took 2 bases from V and 2 from J, leaving 17 bases between them. For the CDR3, the DNA is TGTGCCAGCAGCGTGGGCAGGGAGAAGAGAGGCAATCAGCCCCAGCATTTT. Translated: CASSVGREKRGNQPQHF.

The count of this clone is one. This chain's CDR3 is CASSQAYTDTQYF. For the CDR3, the DNA is TGTGCCAGCAGCCAAGCCTATACAGATACGCAGTATTTT. This chain uses TRBV3-1 (or the pseudogene TRBV3-2) with TRBJ2-3; no definite D call. Germline V gene sequence: CDR1 LGHDT, CDR2 YNNKEL (reference sequence). Trimming cost V 1 base and J 3 bases, with 5 bases left between them. CDR3 length: 13 amino acids.

This sequence joins TRBV19 and TRBJ1-2, with D perhaps matching TRBD1 (6 bases). The CDR3 length is 15 residues. V dropped 3 bases and J dropped 0 bases, with 11 bases sitting between them. Per the germline V gene, CDR1 is LNHDA and CDR2 is SQIVND (reference sequence). CDR3 DNA sequence: TGTGCCAGTAGTATGGGGGACACGACTAACTATGGCTACACCTTC. As protein: CASSMGDTTNYGYTF.

V gene TRBV28 combines with J gene TRBJ2-3; TRBD2 aligns across 8 bases. The V and J ends lost 10 bases and 1 base, in that order; junction bases with no gene match: 10. The CDR3 runs to 15 residues. Germline V gene sequence: CDR1 MDHEN, CDR2 SYDVKM. The chain's CDR3 is CATSKETSGTDTQYF. The CDR3 nucleotides are TGTGCCACCTCAAAGGAGACTAGCGGCACAGATACGCAGTATTTT.

The J gene is TRBJ1-1, the V gene TRBV10-1; D perhaps matches TRBD1 (6 bases). In germline, CDR1 is WNHNN, CDR2 SYGVQD (reference sequence). The CDR3 length is 13 residues. The V end lost 3 bases, the J end lost 10 bases, and 15 bases lay between the germline ends. The CDR3 loop reads CASSDGGRGRAFF. CDR3 nucleotides: TGCGCCAGCAGTGATGGAGGCAGGGGTAGAGCTTTCTTT.